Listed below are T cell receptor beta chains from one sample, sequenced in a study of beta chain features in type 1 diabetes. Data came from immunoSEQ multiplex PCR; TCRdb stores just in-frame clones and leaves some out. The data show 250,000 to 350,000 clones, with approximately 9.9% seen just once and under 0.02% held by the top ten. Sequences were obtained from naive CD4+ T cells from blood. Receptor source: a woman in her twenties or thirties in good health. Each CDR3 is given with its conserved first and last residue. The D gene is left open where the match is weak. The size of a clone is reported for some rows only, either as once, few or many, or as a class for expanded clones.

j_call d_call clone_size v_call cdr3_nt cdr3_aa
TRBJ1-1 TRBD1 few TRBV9 TGTGCCAGCAGCGTAGTGCCGGGACAGGGGGCTGAAGCTTTCTTT CASSVVPGQGAEAFF
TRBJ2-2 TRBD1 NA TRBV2 TGTGCCAGCAGGTCCATAGGACAGGAAACCGGGGAGCTGTTTTTT CASRSIGQETGELFF
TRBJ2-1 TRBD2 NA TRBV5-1 TGCGCCAGCAGCTTGGCCCTGGCGGGAGGTCGTATGGAGCAGTTCTTC CASSLALAGGRMEQFF
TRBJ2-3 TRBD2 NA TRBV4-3 TGCGCCAGCAGCCAAGAGGCTAGCGGGAGCGGGGGAGATACGCAGTATTTT CASSQEASGSGGDTQYF
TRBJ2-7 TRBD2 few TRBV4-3 TGCGCCAGCAGCCAAGGACTAGCGGACTACGAGCAGTACTTC CASSQGLADYEQYF
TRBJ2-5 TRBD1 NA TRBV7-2 TGTGCCAGCAGCTTAGCCGGGACAGGGAATGCAGAGACCCAGTACTTC CASSLAGTGNAETQYF
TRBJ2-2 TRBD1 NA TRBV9 TGTGCCAGCAGCGTGGGGACAGTGAACACCGGGGAGCTGTTTTTT CASSVGTVNTGELFF
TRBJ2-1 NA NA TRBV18 TGTGCCAGCCGGACAGCCCTCTACAATGAGCAGTTCTTC CASRTALYNEQFF
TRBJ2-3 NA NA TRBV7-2 TGTGCCAGCAGCTTCCGACAGGACACAGATACGCAGTATTTT CASSFRQDTDTQYF
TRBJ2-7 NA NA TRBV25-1 TGTGCCAGCAGTGTCCCTCCCGGGCAGGGGTTCCACGAGCAGTACTTC CASSVPPGQGFHEQYF
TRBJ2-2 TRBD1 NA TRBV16 TGTGCCAGCAGTCGGGACAGGGCGCGAAACACCGGGGAGCTGTTTTTT CASSRDRARNTGELFF
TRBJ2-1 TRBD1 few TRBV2 TGTGCCAGCAGGCGTTTGGGGACAGGGGTCGATGAGCAGTTCTTC CASRRLGTGVDEQFF
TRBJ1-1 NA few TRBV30 TGTGCCTGGAACGGGGGTTACACTGAAGCTTTCTTT CAWNGGYTEAFF
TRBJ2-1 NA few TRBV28 TGTGCCAGCAGTTCTGCAGTCTCCTACAATGAGCAGTTCTTC CASSSAVSYNEQFF
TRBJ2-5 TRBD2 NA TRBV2 TGTGCCAGTAATGGACTAGCTGCGGACCAAGAGACCCAGTACTTC CASNGLAADQETQYF
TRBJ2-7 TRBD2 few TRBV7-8 TGTGCCAGCAGCTTAGTAGCTAGCGGGAGTTCCGAGCAGTACTTC CASSLVASGSSEQYF
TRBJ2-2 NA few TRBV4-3 TGCGCCAGCAGCCAAGGGGGCAGAGAATACACCGGGGAGCTGTTTTTT CASSQGGREYTGELFF
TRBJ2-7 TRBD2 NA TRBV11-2 TGTGCCAGCAGCCCGGGGGGTAGCGGGAGGGCCATGCACGAGCAGTACTTC CASSPGGSGRAMHEQYF
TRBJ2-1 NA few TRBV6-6 TGTGCCAGCAGTACCGATGTTAGGCAGTTCTTC CASSTDVRQFF
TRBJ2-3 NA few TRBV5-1 TGCGCCAGCAGCTTGGTACTGGCTAGCGGCACAGATACGCAGTATTTT CASSLVLASGTDTQYF
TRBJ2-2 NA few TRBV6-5 TGTGCCAGCAGTTACTCGAGACAATCCGGGGAGCTGTTTTTT CASSYSRQSGELFF
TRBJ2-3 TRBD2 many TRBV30 TGTGCCTGGACCTTAGCGGGAGGGACAGATACGCAGTATTTT CAWTLAGGTDTQYF
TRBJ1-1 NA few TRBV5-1 TGCGCCAGCAGCTGGGAAGCGGGGAACACTGAAGCTTTCTTT CASSWEAGNTEAFF
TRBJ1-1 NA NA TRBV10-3 TGTGCCATCAGTGATGTACTCATGAACACTGAAGCTTTCTTT CAISDVLMNTEAFF
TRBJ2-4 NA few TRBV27 TGTGCCAGCAGTCCCTTAGCCAAAAACATTCAGTACTTC CASSPLAKNIQYF
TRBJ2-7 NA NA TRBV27 TGTGCCAGCACAGGGGACTACGAGCAGTACTTC CASTGDYEQYF
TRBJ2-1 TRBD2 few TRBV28 TGTGCCAGCAGTTTCCCTTCGGGACTAGGGTCAAATGAGCAGTTCTTC CASSFPSGLGSNEQFF
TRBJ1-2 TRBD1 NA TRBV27 TGTGCCAGCAGTTTATCCGGACAGGGCCTAGGGTCCAACTATGGCTACACCTTC CASSLSGQGLGSNYGYTF
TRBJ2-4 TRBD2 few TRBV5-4 TGTGCCAGCAGCCAAGGACTAGACAAAAACATTCAGTACTTC CASSQGLDKNIQYF
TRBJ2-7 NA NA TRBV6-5 TGTGCCAGCTTCACTAGTTACGAGCAGTACTTC CASFTSYEQYF
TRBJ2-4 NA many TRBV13 TGTGCCAGCAGCTTAGCCCCTCCAACAGGGCGCGGGATTCAGTACTTC CASSLAPPTGRGIQYF
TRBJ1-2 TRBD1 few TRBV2 TGTGCCAGCAGTGATATATCCCCGGGACAGGGTTCTTCGGCGGGGACCTTC CASSDISPGQGSSAGTF
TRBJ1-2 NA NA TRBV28 TGTGCCAGCAGCCTCGGTAGCTACTATGGCTACACCTTC CASSLGSYYGYTF
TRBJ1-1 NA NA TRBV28 TGTGCCAGCAGTTTTCAGGGGAGCACTGAAGCTTTCTTT CASSFQGSTEAFF
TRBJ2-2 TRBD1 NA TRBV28 TGTGCCATCCGGACAGGGATGAACACCGGGGAGCTGTTTTTT CAIRTGMNTGELFF
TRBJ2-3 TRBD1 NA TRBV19 TGTGCCAGTAGTGATCTCGGACAGGACGAGGCGGATACGCAGTATTTT CASSDLGQDEADTQYF
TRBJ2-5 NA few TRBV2 TGTGCCAGCAGTGGTGCCTCCAGGGAGACCCAGTACTTC CASSGASRETQYF
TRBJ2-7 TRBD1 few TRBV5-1 TGCGCCAGCAGCACCCGTTTGACAGGGGTGGTAGAGCAGTACTTC CASSTRLTGVVEQYF
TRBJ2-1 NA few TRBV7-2 TGTGCCAGCAGCCAAGACACCCTCTACAATGAGCAGTTCTTC CASSQDTLYNEQFF
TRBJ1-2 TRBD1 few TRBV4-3 TGCGCCAGCAGCCGAGACAGGGCCCCCTACACCTTC CASSRDRAPYTF
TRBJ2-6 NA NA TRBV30 TGTGCCTGGGGGCCGGGGGCCAACGTCCTGACTTTC CAWGPGANVLTF
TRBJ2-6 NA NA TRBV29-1 TGCAGCGTTGCGCAGGGGCCCTCTGGGGCCAACGTCCTGACTTTC CSVAQGPSGANVLTF